This TCR beta chain is from a study of T cells in Graves' hyperthyroidism and ophthalmopathy. Recently diagnosed hyperthyroidism of less than 2 months' duration affected patients aged 18 to 65. This clonotype occurred a few times. Using RNA transcripts as the source, TCR beta CDR3 regions were amplified. First-round RT-PCR targeting the TCR CDR3 was performed with the HTBI primer set. Each CDR3 protein gets one entry after TCRdb re-called the multiplex PCR reads with MiXCR. Here the sample spans hundreds of thousands of distinct CDR3 sequences, 15% to 19% being singletons. V lost 6 bases to trimming and J lost 8 bases; unmatched junction nucleotides: 9. Germline V CDR1 and CDR2: MNHNS, SASEGT. There are 14 residues in the CDR3.

Sequenced input: blood. V and J are TRBV6-1 and TRBJ1-4, with TRBD1 matching 7 bases. The sequence derives from a young woman with Graves' hyperthyroidism. CDR3 DNA sequence: TGTGCCAGCAGGCCCGGGACAGCCTTGGAAAAACTGTTTTTT. It is translated as CASRPGTALEKLFF.